The 30 T cell receptor beta chains given below trace back to one sample, sequenced in a study of blood T cell repertoires in COVID-19. Method: immunoSEQ multiplex PCR; TCRdb's copy keeps in-frame clones and lacks some. The profile shows approximately 110,000 clones, 80% to 85% of them singletons. Sequenced material: peripheral blood. Every receptor here comes from an elderly man with acute or convalescent COVID-19.

In DNA form, the CDR3 reads TGTGCCAGCTCACATAAATCCCCAGGTACCCAGTACTTC. Translating gives CASSHKSPGTQYF. The chain couples TRBV18 to TRBJ2-5; D not resolved. Germline V gene data show CDR1 as KGHSH and CDR2 as LQKENI. V was pared by 4 bases and J by 8 bases, with 14 bases between. The CDR3 runs to 13 residues.

In this sample, this clone turned up once. The rearrangement links TRBV30 to TRBJ2-2; D unresolved. This CDR3 is built from 13 residues. Germline V gene sequence: CDR1 GTSNPN, CDR2 SVGIG (reference sequence). Trimming took off 3 bases at V and 6 bases at J, with 11 bases between the two ends. CDR3 nucleotides: TGTGCCTGGAGCTTCTTCTCCGCCGGGGAGCTGTTTTTT. Protein: CAWSFFSAGELFF.

This rearrangement joins TRBV7-9 to TRBJ1-2; a weak D match, TRBD1 (5 bases). CDR3 size: 14 residues. Per the germline V gene, CDR1 is SEHNR and CDR2 is FQNEAQ (reference sequence). Trimming cost V 5 bases and J 4 bases, with 14 bases left between them. The CDR3: CASSRTGGGYGYTF. CDR3 coding DNA: TGTGCCAGCAGCAGAACGGGGGGTGGCTATGGCTACACCTTC.

The CDR3 protein is CSAHRDTFQETQYF. In DNA form, the CDR3 reads TGCAGCGCCCACCGGGACACCTTCCAAGAGACCCAGTACTTC. This sequence joins TRBV29-1 and TRBJ2-5; D possibly corresponds to TRBD1 (6 bases). V was pared by 7 bases and J by 1 base, with 16 bases between. The CDR3 loop spans 14 amino acids. The germline V gene has CDR1 SQVTM and CDR2 ANQGSEA.

The chain links TRBV19 to TRBJ1-2; 9 nucleotides match TRBD1. V trimming: 5 bases; J trimming: 1 base; junction bases outside the gene matches: 5. The germline V gene has CDR1 LNHDA and CDR2 SQIVND (reference sequence). This CDR3 spans 15 amino acids. CDR3 DNA sequence: TGTGCCAGTAGTCTTACGACAGGGGGTAACTATGGCTACACCTTC. Translation: CASSLTTGGNYGYTF.

V gene TRBV5-1 combines with J gene TRBJ1-5; D remains unclear. Looked up from germline, CDR1 is SGHRS and CDR2 is YFSETQ. CDR3 length: 15 residues. V was trimmed by 6 bases and J by 0 bases, leaving 13 bases between them. The chain's CDR3 is CASTPEPYSNQPQHF. The CDR3 region has the DNA TGCGCCAGCACTCCGGAGCCTTATAGCAATCAGCCCCAGCATTTT.

The rearrangement links TRBV6-6 to TRBJ2-7, with D tentatively TRBD1 (6 bases). This CDR3 has 14 amino acids. V was pared by 0 bases and J by 3 bases, with 9 bases between. The germline CDR1 and CDR2 sequences are MNHNY and SVGAGI (reference sequence). The DNA of the CDR3 is TGTGCCAGCAGTTACTCGATGGACAGCTACGAGCAGTACTTC. Its translation is CASSYSMDSYEQYF.

The chain recombines TRBV4-2 with TRBJ1-1, with no clear D. CDR3 length: 14 residues. Germline V gene sequence: CDR1 LGHNA, CDR2 YNFKEQ. The ends were cut back, 0 bases at V and 5 bases at J, with 10 bases in the middle. CDR3 amino acids: CASSQDAGRTEAFF. CDR3 nucleotides: TGTGCCAGCAGCCAAGATGCCGGGAGGACTGAAGCTTTCTTT.

The chain employs TRBV10-1 and TRBJ2-7; 10 positions match TRBD1. Per germline, CDR1 WNHNN and CDR2 SYGVQD (reference sequence). CDR3 length: 14 residues. The V segment lost 5 bases and the J segment 5 bases; nucleotides outside the gene matches: 6. The CDR3 here is CASSSDRGPHEQYF. CDR3 in DNA: TGCGCCAGCAGTTCCGACAGGGGGCCACACGAGCAGTACTTC.

V and J are TRBV5-8 and TRBJ1-2; 9 bases line up with TRBD1. Germline assignment: CDR1 SGHTS and CDR2 YDEGEE. The CDR3 has 16 residues. The V gene end was trimmed by 1 base and the J gene end by 4 bases; junction bases not matched to a gene: 8. This CDR3 is CASSLRRDRAAYGYTF. CDR3 in DNA: TGTGCCAGCAGCTTGAGGAGGGACAGGGCAGCCTATGGCTACACCTTC.

This CDR3 reads CASKEAYSNQPQHF. The DNA of the CDR3 is TGTGCCAGCAAGGAGGCGTATAGCAATCAGCCCCAGCATTTT. The chain employs TRBV2 and TRBJ1-5; D call uncertain. The CDR3 runs 14 residues. Trimming left V 7 bases short and J 0 bases short, with 10 bases between. CDR1 SNHLY and CDR2 FYNNEI come from the germline V gene.

The V call is TRBV6-5, the J call TRBJ1-1; 7 nucleotides line up with TRBD1. The CDR3 length is 12 residues. Trimming cost V 2 bases and J 11 bases; bases outside gene matches: 5. CDR1 MNHEY and CDR2 SVGAGI come from the germline V gene. The CDR3 spells CASSYPTGPAFF. CDR3 coding DNA: TGTGCCAGCAGTTACCCGACAGGGCCGGCTTTCTTT.

V gene TRBV19 combines with J gene TRBJ1-2; 7 bases are shared with TRBD1. Germline lookup yields CDR1 LNHDA and CDR2 SQIVND (reference sequence). There are 17 residues in the CDR3. Trimming removed 5 bases from V and 0 bases from J; junction bases left unmatched: 12. The CDR3 spells CASSPPGGSFTNYGYTF. The CDR3 nucleotides read TGTGCCAGTAGTCCTCCAGGGGGTTCCTTCACTAACTATGGCTACACCTTC.

CDR3 nucleotide sequence: TGTGCCAGCAGTTCGATAGGGGCTCGGAACACTGAAGCTTTCTTT. Translation gives CASSSIGARNTEAFF. The chain couples TRBV6-5 to TRBJ1-1; weak D call: TRBD1 (5 bases). Germline CDR1 MNHEY, CDR2 SVGAGI. The CDR3 length is 15 residues. V gave up 4 bases and J gave up 1 base, with 13 bases separating them.

The chain recombines TRBV9 with TRBJ2-1; 8 bases agree with TRBD2. V lost 0 bases to trimming and J lost 0 bases; unmatched junction nucleotides: 2. Germline V gene lookup returns CDR1 SGDLS and CDR2 YYNGEE. CDR3 length equals 16 residues. The CDR3 nucleotides read TGTGCCAGCAGCGTAGGGAGCGGGGGCTCCTACAATGAGCAGTTCTTC. The encoded protein is CASSVGSGGSYNEQFF.

The chain combines TRBV9 with TRBJ2-7; 9 bases align to TRBD1. V trimming: 0 bases; J trimming: 2 bases; junction bases outside the gene matches: 0. The CDR3 runs to 14 residues. Germline assignment: CDR1 SGDLS and CDR2 YYNGEE. The CDR3 DNA reads TGTGCCAGCAGCGTAGGGACAGGGGCCTACGAGCAGTACTTC. This translates into CASSVGTGAYEQYF.

J is TRBJ1-1 and V is TRBV6-5; D is perhaps TRBD1 (5 bases). With 7 bases removed from V and 3 bases from J, the gap between germline ends came to 12 bases. Germline values: CDR1 MNHEY, CDR2 SVGAGI. CDR3 length: 13 amino acids. The DNA for the CDR3 is TGTGCCAGCACCGAGACAGTGGACACTGAAGCTTTCTTT. Translating it yields CASTETVDTEAFF.

V and J are TRBV6-5 and TRBJ2-2; D remains ambiguous. The CDR3 loop spans 12 amino acids. Germline V gives CDR1 MNHEY, CDR2 SVGAGI. V shed 8 bases and J shed 1 base, with 5 bases lying between them. CDR3 coding DNA: TGTGCCAGCTCGCGGAACACCGGGGAGCTGTTTTTT. It codes for CASSRNTGELFF.

The count of this clone is one. This sequence joins TRBV5-1 and TRBJ1-4; D gene uncertain. CDR1 SGHRS and CDR2 YFSETQ come from the germline V gene. The CDR3 runs 14 residues. Trimming removed 4 bases from V and 6 bases from J, with 13 bases in between. CDR3 protein: CASSPSRNDEKLFF. The CDR3 nucleotides are TGCGCCAGCAGCCCCAGCAGGAATGATGAAAAACTGTTTTTT.

There are a few counts of this clone. The chain is built from TRBV5-1 and TRBJ1-4, with TRBD1 matching 9 bases. In germline, CDR1 is SGHRS, CDR2 YFSETQ. With V trimmed by 3 bases and J by 8 bases, 8 bases remained unmatched. This CDR3 is built from 15 residues. The CDR3 is CASSWGTGSGEKLFF. Here the CDR3 DNA reads TGCGCCAGCAGCTGGGGGACAGGGTCGGGAGAAAAACTGTTTTTT.

This clone has just one count. This rearrangement joins TRBV10-3 to TRBJ2-3; 12 bases fit TRBD2. Looked up from germline, CDR1 is ENHRY and CDR2 is SYGVKD. Trimming cost V 10 bases and J 0 bases; bases outside gene matches: 5. This CDR3 has 15 amino acids. CDR3 residues: CATGTSGLSTDTQYF. CDR3 sequence (DNA): TGTGCCACCGGGACTAGCGGGCTGAGCACAGATACGCAGTATTTT.

The chain recombines TRBV28 with TRBJ2-1; D gene uncertain. The CDR3 runs to 18 residues. Trimming pared 4 bases from V and 0 bases from J, leaving 19 bases between. Germline V CDR1 and CDR2: MDHEN, SYDVKM. The chain's CDR3 is CASSYPGGYRSSYNEQFF. The CDR3 DNA reads TGTGCCAGCAGTTATCCGGGTGGGTATAGGAGCTCCTACAATGAGCAGTTCTTC. The whole variable domain, remainder taken from reference TRBV28 and TRBJ2-1, is DVKVTQSSRYLVKRTGEKVFLECVQDMDHENMFWYRQDPGLGLRLIYFSYDVKMKEKGDIPEGYSVSREKKERFSLILESASTNQTSMYLCASSYPGGYRSSYNEQFFGPGTRLTVL.

The genes are TRBV2 and TRBJ2-7; possibly TRBD2 for D (5 bases). CDR3 length: 12 amino acids. Per germline, CDR1 SNHLY and CDR2 FYNNEI. V lost 4 bases and J 9 bases, leaving 13 bases between the germline ends. The CDR3 DNA is TGTGCCAGCAGTGGGCCTGCAGCGGTGCAGTACTTC. Translation gives CASSGPAAVQYF.

The rearrangement joins TRBV18 to TRBJ2-3, with D uncertain. Per the germline V gene, CDR1 is KGHSH and CDR2 is LQKENI. CDR3 size: 15 residues. The V gene lost 2 bases and the J gene lost 0 bases, with 9 bases spanning the gap. Written as DNA, the CDR3 is TGTGCCAGCTCACCATCTCAGATGAGCACAGATACGCAGTATTTT. Amino acids: CASSPSQMSTDTQYF.

CDR3 region: CASSRAPGTVNTGELFF. CDR3 nucleotide sequence: TGCGCCAGCAGCAGGGCCCCCGGGACAGTTAACACCGGGGAGCTGTTTTTT. The chain combines TRBV5-1 with TRBJ2-2; 7 bases line up with TRBD1. The CDR3 consists of 17 residues. V gave up 4 bases and J gave up 2 bases; unmatched junction bases: 11. CDR1 and CDR2 from the germline V gene are SGHRS and YFSETQ.

The genes are TRBV6-5 and TRBJ1-6; 10 bases line up with TRBD1. The CDR3 covers 15 residues. The germline CDR1 and CDR2 sequences are MNHEY and SVGAGI. V was pared by 7 bases and J by 10 bases, with 10 bases of the junction left unmatched. The chain's CDR3 is CASNPWDRGASPLHF. The CDR3 DNA sequence: TGTGCCAGCAACCCGTGGGACAGGGGTGCGTCACCCCTCCACTTT.

This chain uses TRBV19 with TRBJ1-5, with D possibly being TRBD1 (6 bases). Trimming removed 10 bases at V and 3 bases at J, with 16 bases between. The CDR3 runs 14 residues. Germline loops: CDR1 LNHDA, CDR2 SQIVND (reference sequence). CDR3 loop: CATNTGSHNQPQHF. CDR3 DNA sequence: TGTGCCACCAACACAGGGTCTCACAATCAGCCCCAGCATTTT.

The chain is built from TRBV10-3 and TRBJ1-5; D might be TRBD1 (5 bases). With 5 bases removed from V and 3 bases from J, the gap between germline ends came to 11 bases. Per germline, CDR1 ENHRY and CDR2 SYGVKD. This CDR3 has 14 amino acids. The CDR3 spells CAISSQGSNQPQHF. The CDR3 bases are TGTGCCATCAGTTCCCAGGGTTCCAATCAGCCCCAGCATTTT.

The rearrangement links TRBV6-1 to TRBJ1-5, with D unresolved. The CDR3 covers 14 residues. Germline values: CDR1 MNHNS, CDR2 SASEGT. Trimming pared 1 base from V and 4 bases from J, leaving 8 bases between. This CDR3 reads CASSEGLFNQPQHF. The CDR3 DNA reads as TGTGCCAGCAGTGAAGGGCTTTTTAATCAGCCCCAGCATTTT.

This clone was counted once. The chain couples TRBV6-6 to TRBJ1-5; D remains ambiguous. The germline V gene encodes CDR1 MNHNY and CDR2 SVGAGI (reference sequence). This CDR3 comprises 11 residues. Trimming shortened V by 6 bases and J by 6 bases, and 6 bases separated the two germline ends. Here the CDR3 reads CASRRGQPQHF. The CDR3, as DNA: TGTGCCAGCAGGAGAGGTCAGCCCCAGCATTTT.